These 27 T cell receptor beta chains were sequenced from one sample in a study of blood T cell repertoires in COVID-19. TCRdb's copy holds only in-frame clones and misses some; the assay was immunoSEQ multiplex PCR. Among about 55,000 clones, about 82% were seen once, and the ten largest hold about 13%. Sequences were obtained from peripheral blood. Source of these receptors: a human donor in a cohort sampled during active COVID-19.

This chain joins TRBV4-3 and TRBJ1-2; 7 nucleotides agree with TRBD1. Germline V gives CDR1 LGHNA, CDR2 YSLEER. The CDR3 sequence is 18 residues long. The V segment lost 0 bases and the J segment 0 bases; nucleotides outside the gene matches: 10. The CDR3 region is CASSQDPAGGRANYGYTF. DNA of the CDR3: TGCGCCAGCAGCCAAGATCCGGCAGGGGGTCGGGCTAACTATGGCTACACCTTC.

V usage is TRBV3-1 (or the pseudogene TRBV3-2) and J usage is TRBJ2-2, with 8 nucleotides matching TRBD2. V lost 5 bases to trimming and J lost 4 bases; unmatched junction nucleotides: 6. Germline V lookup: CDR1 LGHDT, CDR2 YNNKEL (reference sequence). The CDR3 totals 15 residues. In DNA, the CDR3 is TGTGCCAGCAGCTTAGCGGGGCGAGCCACCGGGGAGCTGTTTTTT. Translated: CASSLAGRATGELFF.

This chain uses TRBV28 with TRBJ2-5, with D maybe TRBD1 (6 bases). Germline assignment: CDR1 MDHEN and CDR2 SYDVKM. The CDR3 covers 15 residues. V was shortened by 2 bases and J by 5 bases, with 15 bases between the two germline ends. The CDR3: CASSLTGQLSETQYF. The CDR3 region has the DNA TGTGCCAGCAGTTTAACAGGACAGCTCTCTGAGACCCAGTACTTC. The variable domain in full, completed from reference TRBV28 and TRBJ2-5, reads DVKVTQSSRYLVKRTGEKVFLECVQDMDHENMFWYRQDPGLGLRLIYFSYDVKMKEKGDIPEGYSVSREKKERFSLILESASTNQTSMYLCASSLTGQLSETQYFGPGTRLLVL.

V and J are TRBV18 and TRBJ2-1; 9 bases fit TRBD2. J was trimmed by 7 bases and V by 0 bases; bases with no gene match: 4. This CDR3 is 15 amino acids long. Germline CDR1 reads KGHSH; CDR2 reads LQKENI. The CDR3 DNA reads TGTGCCAGCTCACCACCTAGCGGGAGTTGGAATGAGCAGTTCTTC. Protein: CASSPPSGSWNEQFF.

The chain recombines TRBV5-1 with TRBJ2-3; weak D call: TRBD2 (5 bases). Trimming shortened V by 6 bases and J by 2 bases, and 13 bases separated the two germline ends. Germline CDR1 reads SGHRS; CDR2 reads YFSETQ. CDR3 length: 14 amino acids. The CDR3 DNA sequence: TGCGCCAGCACCCCGGCGCGGGCCACAGATACGCAGTATTTT. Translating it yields CASTPARATDTQYF.

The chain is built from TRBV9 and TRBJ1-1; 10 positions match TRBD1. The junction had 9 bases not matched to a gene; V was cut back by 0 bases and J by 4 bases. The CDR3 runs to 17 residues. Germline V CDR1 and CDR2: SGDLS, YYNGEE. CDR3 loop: CASSVDIGDRGSTEAFF. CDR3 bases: TGTGCCAGCAGCGTAGATATTGGGGACAGGGGATCCACTGAAGCTTTCTTT.

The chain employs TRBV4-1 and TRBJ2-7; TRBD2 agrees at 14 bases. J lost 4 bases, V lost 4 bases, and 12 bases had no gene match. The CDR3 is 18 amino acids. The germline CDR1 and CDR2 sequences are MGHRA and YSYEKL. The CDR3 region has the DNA TGCGCCAGCAGCCTCTTGGGGACTAGCGGGAGTCGAAGGTACGAGCAGTACTTC. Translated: CASSLLGTSGSRRYEQYF.

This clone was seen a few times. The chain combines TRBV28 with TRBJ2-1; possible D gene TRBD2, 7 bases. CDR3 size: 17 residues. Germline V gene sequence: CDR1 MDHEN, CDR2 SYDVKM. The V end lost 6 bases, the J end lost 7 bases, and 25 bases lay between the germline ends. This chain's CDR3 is CASRPLGGAGKLNEQFF. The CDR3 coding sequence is TGTGCCAGCAGACCCCTTGGGGGGGCGGGCAAACTAAATGAGCAGTTCTTC.

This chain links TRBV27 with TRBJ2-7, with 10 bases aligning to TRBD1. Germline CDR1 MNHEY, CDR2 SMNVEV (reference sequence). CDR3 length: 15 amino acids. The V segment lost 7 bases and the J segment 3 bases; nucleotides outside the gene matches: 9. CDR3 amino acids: CASTTRQGAFYEQYF. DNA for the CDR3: TGTGCCAGCACCACCCGACAGGGGGCCTTCTACGAGCAGTACTTC.

CDR3 nucleotide sequence: TGCGCCAGCAGCTTGGCCCACAGGACCAATGAAAAACTGTTTTTT. It yields the protein CASSLAHRTNEKLFF. The chain uses TRBV5-1 and TRBJ1-4; D might be TRBD1 (5 bases). This CDR3 region has 15 residues. Looked up from germline, CDR1 is SGHRS and CDR2 is YFSETQ. Trimming pared 0 bases from V and 5 bases from J, leaving 11 bases between. The variable domain in full, completed from reference TRBV5-1 and TRBJ1-4, reads KAGVTQTPRYLIKTRGQQVTLSCSPISGHRSVSWYQQTPGQGLQFLFEYFSETQRNKGNFPGRFSGRQFSNSRSEMNVSTLELGDSALYLCASSLAHRTNEKLFFGSGTQLSVL.

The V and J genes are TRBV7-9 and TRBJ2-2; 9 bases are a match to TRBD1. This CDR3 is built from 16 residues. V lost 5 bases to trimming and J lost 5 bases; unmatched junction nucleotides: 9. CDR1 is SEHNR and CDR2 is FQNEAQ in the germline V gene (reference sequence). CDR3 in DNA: TGTGCCAGCAGCCCTACAGGGGGCGCGGGTACCGGGGAGCTGTTTTTT. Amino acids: CASSPTGGAGTGELFF.

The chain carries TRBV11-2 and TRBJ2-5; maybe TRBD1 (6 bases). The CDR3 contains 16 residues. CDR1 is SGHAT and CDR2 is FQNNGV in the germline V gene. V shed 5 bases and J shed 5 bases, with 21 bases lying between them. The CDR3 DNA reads TGTGCCAGCAGCCCTCTGACAGGTCCGATCTGGGAGACCCAGTACTTC. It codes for CASSPLTGPIWETQYF.

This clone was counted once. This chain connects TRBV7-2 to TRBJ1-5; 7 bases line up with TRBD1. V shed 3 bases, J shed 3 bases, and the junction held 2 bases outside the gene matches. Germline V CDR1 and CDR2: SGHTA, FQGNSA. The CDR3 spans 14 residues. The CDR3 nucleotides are TGTGCCAGCAGCTTGGACAGGTACAATCAGCCCCAGCATTTT. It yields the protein CASSLDRYNQPQHF. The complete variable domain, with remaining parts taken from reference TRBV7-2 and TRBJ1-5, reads GAGVSQSPSNKVTEKGKDVELRCDPISGHTALYWYRQSLGQGLEFLIYFQGNSAPDKSGLPSDRFSAERTGGSVSTLTIQRTQQEDSAVYLCASSLDRYNQPQHFGDGTRLSIL.

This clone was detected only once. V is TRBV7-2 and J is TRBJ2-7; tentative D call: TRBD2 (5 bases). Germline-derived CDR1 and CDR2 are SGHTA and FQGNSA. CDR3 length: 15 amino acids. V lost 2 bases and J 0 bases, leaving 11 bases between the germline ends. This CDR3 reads CASSLNAGPSYEQYF. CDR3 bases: TGTGCCAGCAGCTTAAATGCGGGCCCCTCCTACGAGCAGTACTTC.

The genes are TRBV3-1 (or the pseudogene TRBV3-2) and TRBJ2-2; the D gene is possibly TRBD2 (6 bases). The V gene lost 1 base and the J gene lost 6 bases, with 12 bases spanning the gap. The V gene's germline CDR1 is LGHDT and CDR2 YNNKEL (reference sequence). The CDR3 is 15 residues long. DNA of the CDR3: TGTGCCAGCAGCCAAGGCGCCGGGAGCGCCGGGGAGCTGTTTTTT. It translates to CASSQGAGSAGELFF.

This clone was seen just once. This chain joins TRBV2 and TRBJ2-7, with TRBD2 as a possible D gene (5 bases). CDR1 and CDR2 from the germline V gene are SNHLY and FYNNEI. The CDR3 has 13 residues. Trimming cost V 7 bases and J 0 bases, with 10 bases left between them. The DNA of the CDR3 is TGTGCCAGCATGGAGGCGGGCTCCTACGAGCAGTACTTC. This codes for CASMEAGSYEQYF.

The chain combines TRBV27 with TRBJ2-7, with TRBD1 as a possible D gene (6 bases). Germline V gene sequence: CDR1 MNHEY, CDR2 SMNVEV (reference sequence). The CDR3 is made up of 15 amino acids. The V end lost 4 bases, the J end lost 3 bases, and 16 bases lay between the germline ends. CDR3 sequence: CASSWDPRGGYEQYF. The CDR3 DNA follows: TGTGCCAGCAGTTGGGACCCACGAGGGGGCTACGAGCAGTACTTC.

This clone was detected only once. CDR3 residues: CASSNRVTEAFF. CDR3 nucleotides: TGTGCCAGCAGTAACAGGGTTACTGAAGCTTTCTTT. The chain joins TRBV7-2 to TRBJ1-1; a possible D gene is TRBD1 (6 bases). This CDR3 spans 12 amino acids. The V end lost 6 bases, the J end lost 5 bases, and 10 bases lay between the germline ends. CDR1 is SGHTA, CDR2 FQGNSA, per germline.

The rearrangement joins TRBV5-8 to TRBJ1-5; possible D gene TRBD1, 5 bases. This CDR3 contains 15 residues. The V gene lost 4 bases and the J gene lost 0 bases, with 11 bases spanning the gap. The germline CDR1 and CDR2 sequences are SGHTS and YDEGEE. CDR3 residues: CASSIQGFSNQPQHF. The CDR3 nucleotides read TGTGCCAGCAGCATTCAGGGATTTAGCAATCAGCCCCAGCATTTT.

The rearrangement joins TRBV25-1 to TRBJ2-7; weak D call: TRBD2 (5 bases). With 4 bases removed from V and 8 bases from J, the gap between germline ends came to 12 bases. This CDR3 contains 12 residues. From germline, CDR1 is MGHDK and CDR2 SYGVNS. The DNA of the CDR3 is TGTGCCAGCAGTGTCTCCTCGGGGAAGCAGTACTTC. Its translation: CASSVSSGKQYF.

The CDR3 here is CASSLVQGGYEQYF. CDR3 nucleotides: TGTGCCAGCAGTTTAGTACAGGGTGGTTACGAGCAGTACTTC. The genes are TRBV28 and TRBJ2-7, with a weak D call TRBD1 (6 bases). The CDR3 has 14 amino acids. Trimming cost V 2 bases and J 4 bases, with 12 bases left between them. Germline CDR1 reads MDHEN; CDR2 reads SYDVKM.

CDR3 DNA: TGTGCCACCAGTGATTTGGCCCTAGCGGGAGGAATCAATGAGCAGTTCTTC. It is translated as CATSDLALAGGINEQFF. The J gene is TRBJ2-1, the V gene TRBV24-1; 11 nucleotides align to TRBD2. V lost 0 bases to trimming and J lost 6 bases; unmatched junction nucleotides: 6. The CDR3 consists of 17 residues. Germline V CDR1 and CDR2: KGHDR, SFDVKD.

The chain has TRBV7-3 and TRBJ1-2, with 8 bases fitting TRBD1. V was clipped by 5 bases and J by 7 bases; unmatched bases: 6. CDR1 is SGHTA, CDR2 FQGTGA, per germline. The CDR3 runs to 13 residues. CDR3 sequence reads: CASSEGTGRGYTF. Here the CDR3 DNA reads TGTGCCAGCAGCGAGGGGACAGGCCGTGGCTACACCTTC.

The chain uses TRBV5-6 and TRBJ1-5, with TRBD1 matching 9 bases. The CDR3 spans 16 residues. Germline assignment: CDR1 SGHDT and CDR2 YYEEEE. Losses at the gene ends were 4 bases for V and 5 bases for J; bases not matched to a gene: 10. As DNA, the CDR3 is TGTGCCAGCAGCCCCACAGGGGGCGGGAGTGATCAGCCCCAGCATTTT. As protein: CASSPTGGGSDQPQHF.

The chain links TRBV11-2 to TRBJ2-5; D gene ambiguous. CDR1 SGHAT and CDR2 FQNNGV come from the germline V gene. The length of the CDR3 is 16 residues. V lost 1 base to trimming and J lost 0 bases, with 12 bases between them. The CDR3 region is CASSLVGLLNQETQYF. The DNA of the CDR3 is TGTGCCAGCAGCTTAGTTGGGCTTTTAAACCAAGAGACCCAGTACTTC.

CDR3 in amino acids: CSVEGGRASLYNEQFF. DNA of the CDR3: TGCAGCGTTGAAGGCGGGAGGGCCTCCCTTTACAATGAGCAGTTCTTC. The chain carries TRBV29-1 and TRBJ2-1, with 9 bases that match TRBD2. V lost 1 base, J lost 4 bases, and 8 bases stayed unmatched. The CDR3 consists of 16 residues. Germline CDR1 SQVTM, CDR2 ANQGSEA.

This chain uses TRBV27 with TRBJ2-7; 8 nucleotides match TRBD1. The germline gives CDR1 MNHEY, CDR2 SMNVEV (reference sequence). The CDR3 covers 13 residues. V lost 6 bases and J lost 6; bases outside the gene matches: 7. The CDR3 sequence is CASRTRQGPEQYF. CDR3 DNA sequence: TGTGCCAGCAGAACCCGACAGGGGCCCGAGCAGTACTTC.